This TCR beta chain appears in the sequencing data of a study of siplizumab effects on memory and regulatory T cells. The method was immunoSEQ multiplex PCR; TCRdb's version includes in-frame clones alone and lacks a portion of them. The table includes some 46,000 clones, approximately 93% detected once. As to this clone: Its target is unknown.

Overall study results and limits: Alloreactive sequences whose origin lay in unstimulated CD4+ memory cells were significantly reduced by siplizumab. A minor fraction of alloreactive clones, and no more, mapped to unstimulated subsets. Naive T cells seemed more diverse than memory cells and seemed major alloresponse contributors. The authors could not assign a naive or memory phenotype to roughly 75-97% of proliferating CD4+ or CD8+ clones.

The sample comprised CD8+ T cells sorted from blood. This TCR came from a human donor in good health.

As DNA, the CDR3 is TGCGCCAGCAGCCATCAGCCTTCCTCCTACGAGCAGTACTTC. It specifies CASSHQPSSYEQYF. The chain recombines TRBV4-1 with TRBJ2-5; D gene uncertain. The end of the DNA fits TRBJ2-7 better, so the J call may be wrong. This CDR3 has 14 residues. The germline gives CDR1 MGHRA, CDR2 YSYEKL.